Below, one T cell receptor beta chain is given with its context. The sample is drawn from a study of long-term antiretroviral therapy in people with HIV. The assay used was immunoSEQ (version v3.0), run at survey level. Using immunoSEQ multiplex PCR, the repertoire was profiled, and TCRdb retains in-frame clones only, with some absent. This repertoire shows roughly 20,000 clones, approximately 90% found once; its top ten account for 7% to 9.5%. The length of the CDR3 is 15 residues. The germline CDR1 and CDR2 sequences are SGDLS and YYNGEE. Trimming took 0 bases from V and 4 from J; bases not matched to a gene: 4.

The source material was unsorted PBMCs, sampled 4.4 years before starting antiretroviral therapy. The rearrangement links TRBV9 to TRBJ2-5; TRBD2 agrees at 9 bases. The receptor was isolated from a woman younger than 45 with HIV. The chain's CDR3 is CASSVVGSGGETQYF. The CDR3 nucleotides are TGTGCCAGCAGCGTAGTTGGTAGCGGGGGAGAGACCCAGTACTTC.